A single sample is the source of the 7 T cell receptor beta chains below, sequenced in a study of shared clonotypes between healthy human individuals. Cells designated naive CD8 were CD45RO-negative and were positively selected for CCR7, with terminally differentiated effector memory CD45RA+ cells excluded. Sequencing used immunoSEQ multiplex PCR; TCRdb keeps in-frame clones, though not all of them. The sample contains 800,000 or so clones, 95% to 97% of which appear only once. The sample comprised naive CD8+ T cells sorted from blood. Receptors were obtained from a man under 40 in good health.

The chain links TRBV7-9 to TRBJ2-2; the D is unclear. Germline V CDR1 and CDR2: SEHNR, FQNEAQ (reference sequence). The CDR3 is made up of 16 amino acids. V was pared by 4 bases and J by 4 bases, with 16 bases between. The CDR3 region is CASSSLFGNGTGELFF. The CDR3 DNA is TGTGCCAGCAGCTCTCTTTTTGGGAACGGCACCGGGGAGCTGTTTTTT.

The V call is TRBV9, the J call TRBJ2-5, with a possible D match to TRBD2 (6 bases). Germline loops: CDR1 SGDLS, CDR2 YYNGEE. Trimming pared 7 bases from V and 5 bases from J, leaving 12 bases between. The CDR3 runs to 12 residues. The CDR3 reads CASAGSGETQYF. The CDR3 nucleotides read TGTGCCAGCGCGGGGTCCGGGGAGACCCAGTACTTC.

V and J are TRBV6-6 and TRBJ2-7, with a possible D match to TRBD1 (6 bases). Trimming shortened V by 2 bases and J by 6 bases, and 17 bases separated the two germline ends. Per the germline V gene, CDR1 is MNHNY and CDR2 is SVGAGI (reference sequence). This CDR3 contains 15 residues. The CDR3 spells CASSYRDRFPPEQYF. The CDR3, as DNA: TGTGCCAGCAGTTACCGCGACAGGTTCCCCCCCGAGCAGTACTTC.

Comments on this clone: The same CDR3 can be traced to other DNA sequences in this sample. J is TRBJ2-5 and V is TRBV7-9; D ambiguous. The V end was cut by 8 bases, the J end by 1 base, with 2 bases between. Germline V lookup: CDR1 SEHNR, CDR2 FQNEAQ (reference sequence). The CDR3 is made up of 10 amino acids. The CDR3 spells CASGQETQYF. In DNA, the CDR3 is TGTGCCAGCGGCCAAGAGACCCAGTACTTC.

The rearrangement uses TRBV27 and TRBJ1-5; 7 nucleotides align to TRBD1. The CDR3 consists of 13 residues. The V and J ends lost 3 bases and 6 bases, in that order; junction bases with no gene match: 2. Germline lookup yields CDR1 MNHEY and CDR2 SMNVEV (reference sequence). The CDR3 loop reads CASSLTGSQPQHF. The DNA of the CDR3 is TGTGCCAGCAGTTTGACAGGGAGTCAGCCCCAGCATTTT.

This clone has just one count. V usage is TRBV27 and J usage is TRBJ2-1, with D possibly called TRBD1 or TRBD2 (5 bases each). This CDR3 comprises 14 residues. V was pared by 5 bases and J by 6 bases, with 14 bases between. Germline CDR1 is MNHEY and CDR2 is SMNVEV (reference sequence). CDR3 amino acids: CASSPIRGVNEQFF. For the CDR3, the DNA is TGTGCCAGCAGTCCTATTCGGGGCGTCAATGAGCAGTTCTTC.

In the case of this clone: A junction end diverges from the germline sequence, so it may reflect a read error. This rearrangement joins TRBV7-7 to TRBJ1-1; D remains ambiguous. Looked up from germline, CDR1 is SSHAT and CDR2 is FNYEAQ (reference sequence). The CDR3 length is 12 residues. The CDR3 sequence is CASSPIGAEAFF. For the CDR3, the DNA is TGTGCTAGCAGCCCGATCGGGGCTGAAGCTTTCTTT.